This TCR beta chain was observed in a study of cytomegalovirus exposure and HLA in healthy donors. CDR1 is MNHEY and CDR2 is SMNVEV in the germline V gene (reference sequence). V lost 0 bases, J lost 8 bases, and 13 bases stayed unmatched. The CDR3 length is 18 residues. Primers included in the PCR were 60 Vbeta and 13 Jbeta primers. Data came from immunoSEQ multiplex PCR; TCRdb stores just in-frame clones and leaves some out. The repertoire holds around 95,000 clones, with about four fifths as singletons. The specimen sequenced was PBMCs. The chain uses TRBV27 and TRBJ2-1; 10 nucleotides match TRBD2. The TCR originated in a man younger than 45 in good health and CMV-seropositive. CDR3 region: CASSLSAPSSGSIYEQFF. The DNA for the CDR3 is TGTGCCAGCAGTTTATCGGCCCCCTCTAGCGGGAGTATCTATGAGCAGTTCTTC.